The clone carrying this T cell receptor (beta chain) was found a few times. No antigen is known for it. The data are from a study of beta chain features in type 1 diabetes. This CDR3 has 15 amino acids. CDR1 SNHLY and CDR2 FYNNEI come from the germline V gene. Trimming cost V 6 bases and J 5 bases; bases outside gene matches: 8. Study-level findings and limits: TCRB CDR3s were moderately but significantly shorter in Type 1 diabetes patients in all four CD4+ subsets.

The study reverse transcribed the entire isolated RNA, so it sequenced expressed TCRB transcripts. TCRdb keeps only in-frame clones here, not all; method: immunoSEQ multiplex PCR. The repertoire holds a few hundred thousand clones, with around 10% as singletons. This receptor was identified in a man aged 30 to 45 with type 1 diabetes. The sequencing sample was made of central memory CD4+ T cells from blood. The rearrangement uses TRBV2 and TRBJ2-5, with 11 bases identical to TRBD2. The CDR3 bases are TGTGCCAGCAGCCGTAGCGGGAGGGAGGGTGAGACCCAGTACTTC. Translating gives CASSRSGREGETQYF.